This T cell receptor (beta chain) derives from a study of blood T cell repertoires in COVID-19. Repertoires were generated with immunoSEQ multiplex PCR, while TCRdb's copy carries only in-frame clones and drops some. The sample yields about 260,000 clones, more than 85% seen once. A remark on this clone: Germline is not matched at one junction end, which may reflect a read error. This sample includes further DNA sequences coding for the same CDR3.

The germline V gene encodes CDR1 SGHAT and CDR2 FQNNGV. CDR3 length: 15 residues. This TCR was recovered from a woman between 55 and 75 years old with COVID-19, enrolled during active disease. Input material: peripheral blood. V usage is TRBV11-2 and J usage is TRBJ2-2, with a possible D match to TRBD2 (6 bases). The CDR3 sequence is CASSHRLVGTGELFF. The CDR3 DNA sequence: TGCGCCAGCAGCCACCGACTAGTCGGCACCGGGGAGCTGTTTTTT.